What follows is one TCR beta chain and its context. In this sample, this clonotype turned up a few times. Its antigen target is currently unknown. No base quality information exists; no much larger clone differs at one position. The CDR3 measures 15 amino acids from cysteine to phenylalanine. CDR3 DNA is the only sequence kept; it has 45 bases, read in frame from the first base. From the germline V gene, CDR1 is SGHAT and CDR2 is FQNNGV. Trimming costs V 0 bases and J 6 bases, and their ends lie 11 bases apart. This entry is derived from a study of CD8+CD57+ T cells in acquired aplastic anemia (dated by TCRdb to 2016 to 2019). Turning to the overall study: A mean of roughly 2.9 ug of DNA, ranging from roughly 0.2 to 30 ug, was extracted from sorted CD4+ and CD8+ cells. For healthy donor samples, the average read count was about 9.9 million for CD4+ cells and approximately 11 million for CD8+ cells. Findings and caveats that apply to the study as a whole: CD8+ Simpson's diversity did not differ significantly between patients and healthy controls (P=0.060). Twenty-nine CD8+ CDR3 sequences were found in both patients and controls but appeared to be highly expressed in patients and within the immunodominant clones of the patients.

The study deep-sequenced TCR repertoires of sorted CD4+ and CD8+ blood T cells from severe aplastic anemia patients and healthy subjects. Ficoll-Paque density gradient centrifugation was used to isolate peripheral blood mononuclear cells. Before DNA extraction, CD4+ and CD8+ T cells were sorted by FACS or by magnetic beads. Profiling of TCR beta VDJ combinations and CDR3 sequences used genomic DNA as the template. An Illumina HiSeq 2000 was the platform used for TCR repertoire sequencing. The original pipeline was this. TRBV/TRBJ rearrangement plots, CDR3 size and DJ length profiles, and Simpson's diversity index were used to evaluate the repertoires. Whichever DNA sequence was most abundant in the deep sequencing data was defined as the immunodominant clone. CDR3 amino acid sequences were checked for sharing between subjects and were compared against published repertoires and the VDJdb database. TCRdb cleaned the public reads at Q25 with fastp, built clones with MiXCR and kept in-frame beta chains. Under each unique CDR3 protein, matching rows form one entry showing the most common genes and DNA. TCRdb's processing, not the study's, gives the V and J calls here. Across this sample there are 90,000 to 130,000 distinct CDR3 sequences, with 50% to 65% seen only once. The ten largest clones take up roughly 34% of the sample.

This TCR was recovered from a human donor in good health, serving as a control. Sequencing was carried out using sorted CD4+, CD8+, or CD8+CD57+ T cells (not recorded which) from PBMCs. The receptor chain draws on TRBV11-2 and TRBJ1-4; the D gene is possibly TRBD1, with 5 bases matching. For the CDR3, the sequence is CASSLDPGPDEKLFF. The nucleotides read TGTGCCAGCAGCTTAGATCCGGGACCGGATGAAAAACTGTTTTTT.